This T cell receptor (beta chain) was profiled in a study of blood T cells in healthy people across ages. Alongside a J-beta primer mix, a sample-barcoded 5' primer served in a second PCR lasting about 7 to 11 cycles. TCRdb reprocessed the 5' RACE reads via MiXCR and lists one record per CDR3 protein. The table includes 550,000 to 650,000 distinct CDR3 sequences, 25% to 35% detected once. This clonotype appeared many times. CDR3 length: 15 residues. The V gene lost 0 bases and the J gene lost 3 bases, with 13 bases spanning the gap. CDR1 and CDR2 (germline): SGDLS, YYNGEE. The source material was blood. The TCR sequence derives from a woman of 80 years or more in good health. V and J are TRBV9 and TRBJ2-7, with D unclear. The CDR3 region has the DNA TGTGCCAGCAGCGTAGAAAGTGGTGGCAGCTACGAGCAGTACTTC. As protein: CASSVESGGSYEQYF.